This TCR beta chain emerged from a study of identical twins. Findings and caveats of the study: Twins shared out-of-frame alpha sequences with excess low generation probability.

Points on this clonotype: Its cognate antigen is unknown.

Trimming shortened V by 1 base and J by 0 bases, and 11 bases separated the two germline ends. The CDR3 extends over 15 amino acids. CDR1 and CDR2 from the germline V gene are SGHKS and YYEKEE (reference sequence). TCRdb processed the 5' RACE reads anew with MiXCR; each CDR3 protein has one entry. The data show under 900,000 distinct CDR3 sequences, 15% to 20% seen once. These data were likewise used in another study, on T cells expressing NK-cell markers.

The sequencing sample was made of PBMCs. The chain recombines TRBV5-5 with TRBJ2-7; D is unclear. This clonotype was sampled from a woman aged 18-29 years in good health. CDR3 sequence (DNA): TGTGCCAGCAGCTTGAGTGGTTGGAGCTCCTACGAGCAGTACTTC. The encoded protein is CASSLSGWSSYEQYF.